One and the same sample provided the 14 T cell receptor beta chains below, sequenced in a study of control samples from healthy donors and cancer patients. Only in-frame clones appear in the TCRdb table, and some are missing; sequencing was by immunoSEQ multiplex PCR. The data contain some 120,000 clones, about 93% of them seen just once; the ten biggest clones take up 1.7%. The sample consisted of PBMCs. These receptors were collected from a man aged 45-60 years with head and neck cancer.

The chain employs TRBV9 and TRBJ1-3; possibly TRBD1 for D (5 bases). CDR1 and CDR2 (germline): SGDLS, YYNGEE. The CDR3 runs to 14 residues. Trimming shortened V by 3 bases and J by 3 bases, and 10 bases separated the two germline ends. In nucleotides, the CDR3 is TGTGCCAGCAGCGCCGGGGGTGGTGGAAACACCATATATTTT. Translation gives CASSAGGGGNTIYF.

V usage is TRBV7-2 and J usage is TRBJ1-1; 7 bases agree with TRBD1. The CDR3 length is 15 residues. Germline CDR1 reads SGHTA; CDR2 reads FQGNSA. V lost 1 base, J lost 7 bases, and 9 bases stayed unmatched. The CDR3: CASSLEGTAYREAFF. CDR3 DNA: TGTGCCAGCAGCTTAGAGGGGACAGCGTACCGTGAAGCTTTCTTT.

Concerning this clone itself: The sample has other DNA sequences that encode this CDR3 too. V is TRBV5-4 and J is TRBJ2-5, with 7 nucleotides matching TRBD1. The germline CDR1 and CDR2 sequences are SGHNT and YYREEE (reference sequence). Trimming took 2 bases from V and 4 from J; bases not matched to a gene: 2. This CDR3 is built from 13 residues. CDR3 sequence: CASSLGGAETQYF. CDR3 sequence (DNA): TGTGCCAGCAGCTTAGGGGGCGCAGAGACCCAGTACTTC.

The chain joins TRBV2 to TRBJ2-5; D not certain. The CDR3 is made up of 12 amino acids. V was pared by 4 bases and J by 5 bases, with 8 bases between. The germline V gene has CDR1 SNHLY and CDR2 FYNNEI. The CDR3 loop is CASSGGWETQYF. The DNA for the CDR3 is TGTGCCAGCAGTGGAGGCTGGGAGACCCAGTACTTC.

The CDR3 is CASSLKADRVDYGYTF. The CDR3 DNA is TGTGCCAGCAGCTTAAAGGCGGACAGGGTAGACTATGGCTACACCTTC. The chain combines TRBV7-9 with TRBJ1-2; TRBD1 matches at 8 bases. The trim removed 2 bases at V and 3 bases at J, leaving 8 bases unmatched. There are 16 residues in the CDR3. Germline values: CDR1 SEHNR, CDR2 FQNEAQ (reference sequence).

V usage is TRBV5-4 and J usage is TRBJ1-1; the D gene is possibly TRBD1 (6 bases). V was clipped by 1 base and J by 0 bases, with 16 bases between them. The CDR3 runs to 17 residues. Germline-derived CDR1 and CDR2 are SGHNT and YYREEE (reference sequence). CDR3 DNA sequence: TGTGCCAGCAGCTTGATGCACGGGGCAGGGGTGAACACTGAAGCTTTCTTT. It yields the protein CASSLMHGAGVNTEAFF. Drawing the rest from reference TRBV5-4 and TRBJ1-1, the complete variable domain is ETGVTQSPTHLIKTRGQQVTLRCSSQSGHNTVSWYQQALGQGPQFIFQYYREEENGRGNFPPRFSGLQFPNYSSELNVNALELDDSALYLCASSLMHGAGVNTEAFFGQGTRLTVV.

V usage is TRBV11-2 and J usage is TRBJ2-3, with TRBD2 matching 11 bases. Losses at the gene ends were 3 bases for V and 3 bases for J; bases not matched to a gene: 5. In germline, CDR1 is SGHAT, CDR2 FQNNGV. The CDR3 has 16 residues. This CDR3 is CASSFGTSGSTDTQYF. The CDR3 DNA follows: TGTGCCAGCAGCTTTGGGACTAGCGGTTCTACAGATACGCAGTATTTT.

The chain combines TRBV28 with TRBJ2-7; 8 bases agree with TRBD1. Trimming took 5 bases from V and 5 from J; bases not matched to a gene: 8. CDR3 length equals 14 residues. In germline, CDR1 is MDHEN, CDR2 SYDVKM. The CDR3 coding sequence is TGTGCCAGCAGTGTGCCAGGGGGCCGGAACGAGCAGTACTTC. Encoded protein: CASSVPGGRNEQYF.

The chain carries TRBV7-9 and TRBJ1-2, with no clear D. This CDR3 is 12 amino acids long. V lost 3 bases to trimming and J lost 6 bases, with 8 bases between them. Germline CDR1 is SEHNR and CDR2 is FQNEAQ (reference sequence). Written as DNA, the CDR3 is TGTGCCAGCAGCTTTAGGGCTGATGGCTACACCTTC. Encoded protein: CASSFRADGYTF.

The chain uses TRBV15 and TRBJ1-5; D is unclear. Trimming took off 0 bases at V and 4 bases at J, with 4 bases between the two ends. Germline assignment: CDR1 LNHNV and CDR2 YYDKDF (reference sequence). The CDR3 contains 13 residues. The CDR3 DNA reads TGTGCCACCAGCAGAGACAGGAATCAGCCCCAGCATTTT. Its protein product is CATSRDRNQPQHF.

This clone was counted a single time. The chain combines TRBV7-9 with TRBJ2-7, with D perhaps assigned TRBD1 or TRBD2 (5 bases each). The germline V gene encodes CDR1 SEHNR and CDR2 FQNEAQ (reference sequence). This CDR3 has 13 amino acids. V gave up 5 bases and J gave up 7 bases, with 15 bases separating them. DNA of the CDR3: TGTGCCAGCAGCCCCGGGGCTACTCAGGAGCAGTACTTC. Translation gives CASSPGATQEQYF. Full variable domain (rest looked up from reference TRBV7-9 and TRBJ2-7): DTGVSQNPRHKITKRGQNVTFRCDPISEHNRLYWYRQTLGQGPEFLTYFQNEAQLEKSRLLSDRFSAERPKGSFSTLEIQRTEQGDSAMYLCASSPGATQEQYFGPGTRLTVT.

The chain links TRBV5-8 to TRBJ2-3; 11 positions agree with TRBD1. The CDR3 totals 15 residues. Germline loops: CDR1 SGHTS, CDR2 YDEGEE. V was clipped by 4 bases and J by 5 bases; unmatched bases: 6. Here the CDR3 DNA reads TGTGCCAGCAGCGCCGGGACAGGGGGTGTAGATACGCAGTATTTT. It codes for CASSAGTGGVDTQYF.

V gene TRBV5-1 combines with J gene TRBJ1-1; D possibly corresponds to TRBD1 (6 bases). Germline V lookup: CDR1 SGHRS, CDR2 YFSETQ. V was pared by 4 bases and J by 4 bases, with 17 bases between. This CDR3 spans 15 amino acids. The CDR3 sequence: CASSAQTGQSTEAFF. The DNA of the CDR3 is TGCGCCAGCAGCGCCCAGACCGGACAGAGCACTGAAGCTTTCTTT.

The chain combines TRBV7-8 with TRBJ1-5, with 7 bases aligning to TRBD1. V dropped 5 bases and J dropped 2; count of bases not matched to a gene: 9. Germline values: CDR1 SGHVS, CDR2 FQNEAQ. The CDR3 has 16 residues. CDR3 sequence (DNA): TGTGCCAGCAGCCCTCGCGAGGGGGCAGGCAATCAGCCCCAGCATTTT. It is translated as CASSPREGAGNQPQHF.